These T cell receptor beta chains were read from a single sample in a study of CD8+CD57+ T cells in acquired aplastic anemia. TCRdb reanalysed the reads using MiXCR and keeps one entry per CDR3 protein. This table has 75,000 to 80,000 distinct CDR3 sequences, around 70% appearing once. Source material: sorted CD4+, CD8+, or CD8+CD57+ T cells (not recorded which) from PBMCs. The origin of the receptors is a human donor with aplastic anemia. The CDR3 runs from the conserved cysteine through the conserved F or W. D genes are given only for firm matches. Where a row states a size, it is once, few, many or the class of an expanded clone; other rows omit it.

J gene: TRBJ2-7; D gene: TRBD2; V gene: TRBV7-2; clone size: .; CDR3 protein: CASSSSGGNSYEQYF; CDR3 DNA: TGTGCCAGCAGCTCCTCCGGGGGGAACTCGTACGAGCAGTACTTC
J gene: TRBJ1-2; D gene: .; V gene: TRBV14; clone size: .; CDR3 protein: CASSPQGGGYTF; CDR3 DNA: TGTGCCAGCAGCCCGCAGGGAGGCGGCTACACCTTC
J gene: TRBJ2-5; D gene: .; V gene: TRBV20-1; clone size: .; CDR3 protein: CSASAAPGQGEETQYF; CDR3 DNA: TGCAGTGCTAGCGCTGCCCCAGGGCAGGGCGAGGAGACCCAGTACTTC
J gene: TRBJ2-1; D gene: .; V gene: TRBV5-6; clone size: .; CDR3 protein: CASSLIWGANEQFF; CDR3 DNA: TGTGCCAGCAGCTTGATTTGGGGGGCGAATGAGCAGTTCTTC
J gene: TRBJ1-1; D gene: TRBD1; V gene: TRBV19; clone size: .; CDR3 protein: CASTETGGTEAFF; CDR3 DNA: TGTGCCAGTACCGAAACAGGGGGCACTGAAGCTTTCTTT
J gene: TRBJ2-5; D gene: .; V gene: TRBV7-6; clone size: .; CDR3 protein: CASSLTRVTQYF; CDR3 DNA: TGTGCCAGCAGCCTGACTCGAGTGACCCAGTACTTC
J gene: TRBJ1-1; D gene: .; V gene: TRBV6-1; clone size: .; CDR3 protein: CASSSVRTEAFF; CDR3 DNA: TGTGCCAGCAGCTCTGTACGCACTGAAGCTTTCTTT
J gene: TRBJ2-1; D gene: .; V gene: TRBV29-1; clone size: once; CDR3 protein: CSVDSPRTLSAYNEQFF; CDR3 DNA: TGCAGCGTTGACTCTCCTAGGACGTTGAGTGCCTACAATGAGCAGTTCTTC
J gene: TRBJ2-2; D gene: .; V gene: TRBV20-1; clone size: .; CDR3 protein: CSASILANTGELFF; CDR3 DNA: TGCAGTGCTAGTATACTAGCTAACACCGGGGAGCTGTTTTTT
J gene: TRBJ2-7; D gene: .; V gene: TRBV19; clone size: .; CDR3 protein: CASSRQVWSYEQYF; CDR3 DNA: TGTGCCAGTAGTAGACAGGTTTGGTCCTACGAGCAGTACTTC
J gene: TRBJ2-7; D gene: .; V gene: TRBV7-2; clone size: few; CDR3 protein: CASSLGGSFEQYF; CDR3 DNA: TGTGCCAGCAGCTTAGGGGGTAGCTTCGAGCAGTACTTC
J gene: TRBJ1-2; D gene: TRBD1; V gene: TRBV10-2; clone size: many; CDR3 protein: CASSEGTGGDGYTF; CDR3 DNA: TGCGCCAGCAGTGAAGGGACAGGGGGCGATGGCTACACCTTC
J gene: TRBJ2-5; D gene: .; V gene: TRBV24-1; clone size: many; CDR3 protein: CATRRGPAETQYF; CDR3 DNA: TGTGCCACCCGGAGGGGTCCAGCCGAGACCCAGTACTTC
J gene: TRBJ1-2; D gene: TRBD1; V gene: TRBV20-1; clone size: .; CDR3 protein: CSARFRQGGGYTF; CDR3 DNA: TGCAGTGCTAGATTTCGACAGGGAGGGGGCTACACCTTC
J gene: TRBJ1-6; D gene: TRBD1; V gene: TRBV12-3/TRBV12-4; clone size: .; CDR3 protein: CASSPGGRSYNSPLHF; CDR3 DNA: TGTGCCAGCAGTCCAGGGGGCAGATCCTATAATTCACCCCTCCACTTT
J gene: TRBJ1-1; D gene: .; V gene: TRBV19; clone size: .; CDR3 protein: CASSESPGSTEAFF; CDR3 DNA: TGTGCCAGTAGTGAGTCCCCGGGGAGCACTGAAGCTTTCTTT
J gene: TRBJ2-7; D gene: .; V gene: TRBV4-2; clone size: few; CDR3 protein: CASSPTAAYEQYF; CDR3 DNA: TGTGCCAGCAGCCCCACCGCCGCTTACGAGCAGTACTTC
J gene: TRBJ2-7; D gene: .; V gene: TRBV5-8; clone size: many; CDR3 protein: CASSLGSVYEQYF; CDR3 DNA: TGTGCCAGCAGCTTGGGAAGCGTTTACGAGCAGTACTTC